This T cell receptor (beta chain) emerged from a study of cytomegalovirus exposure and HLA in healthy donors. Study-level information: Caucasian-associated ancestry cluster membership applied to approximately 80% of several hundred genotyped donors. Findings and caveats of the study: Follow-up analysis later connected one missense variant in DCLRE1C with trimming of TCR beta V- and J-genes. Altogether, 160 or so TCR beta chains were recorded as cytomegalovirus-associated. By a later analysis, the bulk of CMV-associated TCR beta chains appeared HLA-restricted.

This PCR relied on a set of 60 Vbeta primers and 13 Jbeta primers. Libraries were prepared by immunoSEQ multiplex PCR; TCRdb keeps only in-frame clonotypes and omits some of them. This sample contains 180,000 or so clones. For this clone: Its antigen remains unidentified.

The CDR3 covers 13 residues. V was clipped by 1 base and J by 3 bases, with 10 bases between them. The germline V gene encodes CDR1 GTSNPN and CDR2 SVGIG (reference sequence). This sequence was found in a boy younger than 18 in good health and CMV-seronegative. The chain recombines TRBV30 with TRBJ2-7; possible D gene TRBD1, 5 bases. Sequenced sample: PBMCs. The DNA of the CDR3 is TGTGCCTGGAGTGGAACAGGCTACTACGAGCAGTACTTC. Amino acids: CAWSGTGYYEQYF.